This T cell receptor beta chain was sequenced during a study of cytomegalovirus exposure and HLA in healthy donors. Study-wide points: Researchers reported from a later analysis that most CMV-associated TCR beta chains appeared HLA-restricted. Of the V segments, some could not be distinguished, including TRBV6-2 and TRBV6-3, and were excluded.

This CDR3 contains 16 residues. As for this clone: No antigen is known for it.

PCR used 60 Vbeta primers and 13 Jbeta primers. Here immunoSEQ multiplex PCR was the method, and the copy in TCRdb shows in-frame clones only, minus some. This table has 90,000 to 100,000 clones, about 80% appearing once. This clonotype was sampled from a man in his forties in good health and CMV-seronegative. The gene calls are TRBV12-1 and TRBJ1-5. TRBV12-1 is classified as a pseudogene. Sequencing input: PBMCs. The CDR3 coding sequence is TGTGCCACTCCCCGGGGGTTTCTTCATGGCAATCAGCCCCAGCATTTT. It encodes CATPRGFLHGNQPQHF.